Listed here are 19 T cell receptor beta chains from one sample, sequenced in a study of T cell repertoires in cytomegalovirus infection. No antigens are known for them. Each CDR3 protein gets one entry after TCRdb re-called the reads with MiXCR. This table has hundreds of thousands of distinct CDR3 sequences, 25% to 35% appearing once. The sequences come from cultured PBMCs, collected from culture after CMV antigen stimulation. The receptor source for this set is a human donor in good health (CMV status not recorded). Some clones in this sample may be carry-over from other donors' samples.

The chain joins TRBV5-1 to TRBJ2-1, with TRBD1 matching over 9 bases. V shed 0 bases and J 7 bases; nucleotides not matched to a gene: 2. CDR3 size: 14 residues. Germline loops: CDR1 SGHRS, CDR2 YFSETQ. The CDR3 region has the DNA TGCGCCAGCAGCTTGGGGGACAGGGAAAATGAGCAGTTCTTC. It is translated as CASSLGDRENEQFF.

This clonotype ranks as medium-sized. This chain links TRBV7-2 with TRBJ1-1; TRBD1 aligns across 8 bases. CDR3 length: 16 amino acids. CDR1 is SGHTA, CDR2 FQGNSA, per germline. V was pared by 5 bases and J by 2 bases, with 10 bases of the junction left unmatched. CDR3 DNA sequence: TGTGCCAGCAGCCCTTGGACAGGGAGGGGAAACACTGAAGCTTTCTTT. This codes for CASSPWTGRGNTEAFF. The full variable domain, with the rest looked up from reference TRBV7-2 and TRBJ1-1, is GAGVSQSPSNKVTEKGKDVELRCDPISGHTALYWYRQSLGQGLEFLIYFQGNSAPDKSGLPSDRFSAERTGGSVSTLTIQRTQQEDSAVYLCASSPWTGRGNTEAFFGQGTRLTVV.

A few counts support this clonotype. The V and J genes are TRBV6-1 and TRBJ2-1, with 8 bases that match TRBD2. CDR3 length: 16 amino acids. V shed 3 bases and J 7 bases; nucleotides not matched to a gene: 11. In germline, CDR1 is MNHNS, CDR2 SASEGT. This CDR3 is CASSEREASFSNEQFF. CDR3 DNA sequence: TGTGCCAGCAGTGAGCGGGAGGCCTCTTTCTCAAATGAGCAGTTCTTC.

This clonotype was observed a handful of times. The V gene is TRBV9, the J gene TRBJ1-4; 9 bases match TRBD1. The CDR3 covers 15 residues. The junction had 2 bases not matched to a gene; V was cut back by 0 bases and J by 5 bases. CDR1 SGDLS and CDR2 YYNGEE come from the germline V gene. CDR3 sequence (DNA): TGTGCCAGCAGCGTAGCCGGGACAGGGAATGAAAAACTGTTTTTT. Its protein is CASSVAGTGNEKLFF.

A few counts support this clonotype. J is TRBJ2-5 and V is TRBV5-4; TRBD1 matches at 9 bases. J lost 7 bases, V lost 0 bases, and 13 bases had no gene match. This CDR3 is 17 amino acids long. Germline V gene sequence: CDR1 SGHNT, CDR2 YYREEE (reference sequence). The CDR3 DNA is TGTGCCAGCAGCTTGGGCGGTACAGGGGGCGCAGTGGGGACCCAGTACTTC. Residues: CASSLGGTGGAVGTQYF. Drawing the rest from reference TRBV5-4 and TRBJ2-5, the complete variable domain is ETGVTQSPTHLIKTRGQQVTLRCSSQSGHNTVSWYQQALGQGPQFIFQYYREEENGRGNFPPRFSGLQFPNYSSELNVNALELDDSALYLCASSLGGTGGAVGTQYFGPGTRLLVL.

A few counts support this clonotype. This sequence joins TRBV7-6 and TRBJ1-4, with D tentatively TRBD1 (5 bases). This CDR3 contains 16 residues. The germline V gene encodes CDR1 SGHVS and CDR2 FNYEAQ. V was shortened by 6 bases and J by 10 bases, with 24 bases between the two germline ends. CDR3 residues: CASSAGAGHLLGKLFF. The CDR3 nucleotides read TGTGCCAGCAGTGCGGGAGCAGGACACCTTCTCGGAAAACTGTTTTTT. The full variable domain, with the rest looked up from reference TRBV7-6 and TRBJ1-4, is GAGVSQSPRYKVTKRGQDVALRCDPISGHVSLYWYRQALGQGPEFLTYFNYEAQQDKSGLPNDRFSAERPEGSISTLTIQRTEQRDSAMYRCASSAGAGHLLGKLFFGSGTQLSVL.

This clonotype was detected many times. The rearrangement uses TRBV7-9 and TRBJ2-2; the match to TRBD2 covers 7 bases. CDR3 length: 14 amino acids. V lost 6 bases to trimming and J lost 4 bases; unmatched junction nucleotides: 5. Germline lookup yields CDR1 SEHNR and CDR2 FQNEAQ (reference sequence). The CDR3 region is CASRLREITGELFF. Written as DNA, the CDR3 is TGTGCCAGCAGGTTGCGGGAGATCACCGGGGAGCTGTTTTTT.

J is TRBJ1-5 and V is TRBV28; no clear D gene. CDR1 and CDR2 (germline): MDHEN, SYDVKM. Trimming removed 2 bases at V and 3 bases at J, with 8 bases between. The CDR3 extends over 14 amino acids. The CDR3 region is CASSLSTVNQPQHF. The CDR3 DNA follows: TGTGCCAGCAGTTTAAGTACAGTCAATCAGCCCCAGCATTTT.

CDR3 loop: CASSAPGVYNSPLHF. In nucleotides, the CDR3 is TGTGCCAGTAGTGCCCCAGGGGTTTATAATTCACCCCTCCACTTT. The chain uses TRBV19 and TRBJ1-6, with D possibly being TRBD1 (6 bases). This CDR3 has 15 amino acids. V was trimmed by 5 bases and J by 4 bases, leaving 12 bases between them. Germline assignment: CDR1 LNHDA and CDR2 SQIVND (reference sequence).

This clonotype was seen a few times. V is TRBV6-6 and J is TRBJ2-1, with unresolved D. Germline lookup yields CDR1 MNHNY and CDR2 SVGAGI (reference sequence). This CDR3 is built from 13 residues. V was clipped by 0 bases and J by 4 bases, with 4 bases between them. The CDR3 spells CASSYSPYNEQFF. The CDR3 nucleotides read TGTGCCAGCAGTTACTCGCCATACAATGAGCAGTTCTTC.

This clonotype was counted only a few times. The chain is built from TRBV20-1 and TRBJ2-7; D not certain. Germline loops: CDR1 DFQATT, CDR2 SNEGSKA (reference sequence). Deletions cut 4 bases from V and 0 bases from J, with 10 bases between. This CDR3 comprises 13 residues. CDR3 nucleotides: TGCAGTGCTAAGAGTTACAGCTCCTACGAGCAGTACTTC. Encoded protein: CSAKSYSSYEQYF.

In its sample, this clonotype was seen a few times. The chain uses TRBV10-3 and TRBJ2-3; 9 bases align to TRBD1. V was clipped by 1 base and J by 3 bases; unmatched bases: 5. The germline gives CDR1 ENHRY, CDR2 SYGVKD. CDR3 length: 16 residues. The chain's CDR3 is CAISEFNRGQTDTQYF. The CDR3 DNA follows: TGTGCCATCAGTGAGTTTAACAGGGGGCAAACAGATACGCAGTATTTT.

This clonotype was seen ten or more times. V gene TRBV7-9 combines with J gene TRBJ2-7; D unresolved. Germline V lookup: CDR1 SEHNR, CDR2 FQNEAQ (reference sequence). The CDR3 consists of 15 residues. With 5 bases removed from V and 2 bases from J, the gap between germline ends came to 16 bases. The CDR3 loop is CASSRIPVSPYEQYF. The CDR3, as DNA: TGTGCCAGCAGCCGGATCCCGGTTAGCCCCTACGAGCAGTACTTC.

In its sample, this clonotype was seen a few times. The chain has TRBV7-9 and TRBJ2-1; 7 bases fit TRBD2. Germline lookup yields CDR1 SEHNR and CDR2 FQNEAQ (reference sequence). V was clipped by 5 bases and J by 0 bases; unmatched bases: 10. The CDR3 length is 17 residues. The CDR3 protein is CASSPPVGGSSYNEQFF. Written as DNA, the CDR3 is TGTGCCAGCAGCCCTCCCGTGGGGGGGAGCTCCTACAATGAGCAGTTCTTC.

The chain recombines TRBV6-1 with TRBJ1-2; maybe TRBD1 (6 bases). The ends were cut back, 6 bases at V and 2 bases at J, with 13 bases in the middle. The CDR3 loop spans 14 amino acids. Germline V CDR1 and CDR2: MNHNS, SASEGT. In DNA, the CDR3 is TGTGCCAGCAGGATCCCGGGGGGCAACTATGGCTACACCTTC. Translation: CASRIPGGNYGYTF.

This clonotype came up a few times. The V gene is TRBV12-3 or TRBV12-4, the J gene TRBJ2-1, with no clear D. The CDR3 has 11 amino acids. Trimming left V 7 bases short and J 9 bases short, with 10 bases between. The CDR3 sequence is CASTARAEQFF. In DNA form, the CDR3 reads TGTGCCAGCACCGCCCGGGCTGAGCAGTTCTTC.

The chain carries TRBV2 and TRBJ1-2; TRBD1 matches 7 bases. The CDR3 has 15 residues. Germline V CDR1 and CDR2: SNHLY, FYNNEI. The ends lost 0 bases at V and 1 base at J; junction bases unmatched: 2. CDR3 region: CASSEAQGYNYGYTF. CDR3 nucleotides: TGTGCCAGCAGTGAAGCACAGGGGTATAACTATGGCTACACCTTC.

This clonotype was counted a few times. The chain uses TRBV6-1 and TRBJ1-5, with TRBD1 matching over 8 bases. The CDR3 has 15 amino acids. Germline lookup yields CDR1 MNHNS and CDR2 SASEGT. With V trimmed by 6 bases and J by 3 bases, 7 bases remained unmatched. This CDR3 reads CASRTGQANNQPQHF. CDR3 in DNA: TGTGCCAGCAGGACGGGACAGGCTAACAATCAGCCCCAGCATTTT.

The chain carries TRBV29-1 and TRBJ1-4, with 8 bases matching TRBD1. Germline V gives CDR1 SQVTM, CDR2 ANQGSEA. The V segment lost 0 bases and the J segment 8 bases; nucleotides outside the gene matches: 8. The CDR3 covers 15 residues. CDR3 bases: TGCAGCGTTGAAGATCGAGGACAGGGATACGAAAAACTGTTTTTT. Residues: CSVEDRGQGYEKLFF.